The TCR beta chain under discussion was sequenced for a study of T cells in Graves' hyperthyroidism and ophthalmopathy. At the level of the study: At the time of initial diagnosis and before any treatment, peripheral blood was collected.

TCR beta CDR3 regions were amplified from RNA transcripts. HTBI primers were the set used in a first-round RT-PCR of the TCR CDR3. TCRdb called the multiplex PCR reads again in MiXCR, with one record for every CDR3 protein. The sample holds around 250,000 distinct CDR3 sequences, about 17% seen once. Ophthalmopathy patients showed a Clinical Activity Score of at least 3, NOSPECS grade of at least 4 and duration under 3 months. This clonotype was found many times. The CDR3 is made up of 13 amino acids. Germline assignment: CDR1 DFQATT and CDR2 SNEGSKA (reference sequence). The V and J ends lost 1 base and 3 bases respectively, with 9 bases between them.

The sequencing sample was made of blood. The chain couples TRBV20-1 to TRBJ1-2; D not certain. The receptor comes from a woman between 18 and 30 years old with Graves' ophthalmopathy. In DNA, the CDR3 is TGCAGTGCTAGAGGTGTCGGGGACTATGGCTACACCTTC. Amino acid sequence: CSARGVGDYGYTF.